This is a list of T cell receptor beta chains from one sample in a study of post-analysis software for immune sequencing data. TCRdb processed the PCR reads anew with MiXCR; each CDR3 protein has one entry. The table records 450,000 or so distinct CDR3 sequences, over 35% of them present only once. The sequenced sample was blood. The receptor set was obtained from a girl aged 10 to 17 with multiple sclerosis. Each CDR3 is given with its conserved first and last residue. The D gene is left open where the match is weak. Size tells how often a clone was seen (once, few, many) or the class of an expanded clone, and some rows leave it out.

- | - | TRBJ2-5 | TRBV28 | CASREGETQYF | TGTGCCAGCAGGGAGGGGGAGACCCAGTACTTC
TRBD1 | - | TRBJ2-1 | TRBV12-3/TRBV12-4 | CASSLRTGDNEQFF | TGTGCCAGCAGTTTAAGGACAGGCGACAATGAGCAGTTCTTC
- | - | TRBJ2-7 | TRBV5-1 | CVSSPVNRVYEQYF | TGCGTCAGCAGCCCTGTGAACAGGGTCTACGAGCAGTACTTC
TRBD1 | few | TRBJ2-4 | TRBV5-1 | CASSPAVSVGQGRDIQYF | TGCGCCAGCAGCCCGGCCGTGTCCGTGGGACAGGGTAGGGACATTCAGTACTTC
TRBD2 | few | TRBJ2-1 | TRBV20-1 | CSARDLAGVHNEQFF | TGCAGTGCTAGAGATCTGGCGGGAGTCCACAATGAGCAGTTCTTC
TRBD1 | - | TRBJ1-2 | TRBV11-2 | CASSSYRGRRYGYTF | TGTGCCAGCAGCTCATACAGGGGGCGCCGGTATGGCTACACCTTC
TRBD1 | many | TRBJ2-7 | TRBV20-1 | CSAPQGALREQYF | TGCAGTGCTCCACAGGGGGCCTTGCGGGAGCAGTACTTC
- | - | TRBJ2-1 | TRBV7-2 | CASSPFDSYNEQFF | TGTGCCAGCAGCCCATTTGACAGTTACAATGAGCAGTTCTTC
TRBD1 | - | TRBJ1-1 | TRBV2 | CASTQTGTEAFF | TGTGCCAGCACTCAGACAGGGACCGAAGCTTTCTTT
TRBD2 | - | TRBJ2-1 | TRBV20-1 | CSARSPAGEQFF | TGCAGTGCTAGATCTCCAGCGGGAGAGCAGTTCTTC
- | few | TRBJ1-2 | TRBV12-3/TRBV12-4 | CASSLDAALGGYTF | TGTGCCAGCAGTTTAGATGCAGCTCTTGGGGGCTACACCTTC
TRBD2 | - | TRBJ2-1 | TRBV7-3 | CASSSLAGNYNEQFF | TGTGCCAGCAGCTCTCTAGCGGGGAACTACAATGAGCAGTTCTTC
TRBD2 | once | TRBJ2-5 | TRBV5-1 | CASSVTSGRAGERYF | TGCGCCAGCAGCGTCACTAGCGGGAGGGCTGGCGAGCGGTACTTC
- | - | TRBJ2-5 | TRBV27 | CASSPGAVTHETQYF | TGTGCCAGCAGCCCCGGGGCAGTTACCCACGAGACCCAGTACTTC
- | - | TRBJ1-1 | TRBV20-1 | CSARPMGGTEAFF | TGCAGTGCTAGGCCTATGGGAGGCACTGAAGCTTTCTTT
- | - | TRBJ2-1 | TRBV7-9 | CASTMTYNEQFF | TGTGCCAGCACCATGACCTACAATGAGCAGTTCTTC
TRBD1 | - | TRBJ2-2 | TRBV9 | CASSVREDRGAGELFF | TGTGCCAGCAGCGTAAGGGAGGACAGGGGAGCCGGGGAGCTGTTTTTT
- | - | TRBJ2-7 | TRBV7-2 | CASSFTREYEQYF | TGTGCCAGCAGCTTTACACGGGAGTACGAGCAGTACTTC
- | - | TRBJ2-1 | TRBV3-1 | CASSQRTRGHEQFF | TGTGCCAGCAGCCAACGGACCAGAGGACATGAGCAGTTCTTC
- | - | TRBJ1-2 | TRBV12-3/TRBV12-4 | CASSFAAGLGYTF | TGTGCCAGCAGTTTTGCGGCAGGTCTTGGCTACACCTTC
- | - | TRBJ2-1 | TRBV15 | CATSRDRGYNEQFF | TGTGCCACCAGCAGAGATCGAGGGTACAATGAGCAGTTCTTC
- | - | TRBJ1-1 | TRBV20-1 | CSATRGSQSTPERMNTEAFF | TGCAGTGCTACGAGGGGTTCCCAGAGTACCCCCGAAAGGATGAACACTGAAGCTTTCTTT
- | - | TRBJ1-3 | TRBV28 | CASSLGRGTGNTIYF | TGTGCCAGCAGTTTGGGGCGGGGTACTGGAAACACCATATATTTT
TRBD1 | - | TRBJ1-6 | TRBV20-1 | CSARDGGRGSPLHF | TGCAGTGCTAGAGATGGCGGCAGGGGGTCACCCCTCCACTTT
- | few | TRBJ2-1 | TRBV12-3/TRBV12-4 | CASSLLRDNEQFF | TGTGCCAGCAGTCTTCTCCGTGACAATGAGCAGTTCTTC
- | - | TRBJ2-6 | TRBV2 | CASSWDISGANVLTF | TGTGCCAGCAGTTGGGACATCTCTGGGGCCAACGTCCTGACTTTC
- | - | TRBJ1-1 | TRBV4-1 | CASSLLWLQNTEAFF | TGCGCCAGCAGCCTTCTCTGGCTCCAGAACACTGAAGCTTTCTTT
- | - | TRBJ2-5 | TRBV18 | CASSPPGTQYF | TGTGCCAGCTCACCACCAGGGACCCAGTACTTC
- | few | TRBJ2-1 | TRBV3-1 | CASSQLRGALTYNEQFF | TGTGCCAGCAGCCAACTGAGAGGAGCCCTTACCTACAATGAGCAGTTCTTC
TRBD1 | few | TRBJ2-7 | TRBV29-1 | CSVLDRANSYEQYF | TGCAGCGTTTTGGACAGGGCCAACTCCTACGAGCAGTACTTC
TRBD2 | few | TRBJ2-3 | TRBV6-4 | CASSLIAGTSTDTQYF | TGTGCCAGCAGCTTGATAGCGGGGACCAGCACAGATACGCAGTATTTT
- | - | TRBJ2-3 | TRBV10-3 | CAIKNVERADTQYF | TGTGCCATCAAAAACGTGGAAAGGGCAGATACGCAGTATTTT
TRBD1 | few | TRBJ2-2 | TRBV2 | CASIRDRNTGELFF | TGTGCCAGCATTCGGGACAGAAACACCGGGGAGCTGTTTTTT
- | few | TRBJ2-3 | TRBV29-1 | CSVEGRAADTQYF | TGCAGCGTTGAGGGAAGGGCTGCAGATACGCAGTATTTT
TRBD1 | - | TRBJ2-7 | TRBV27 | CASSLVGTVPLSYEQYF | TGTGCCAGCAGTTTGGTGGGGACAGTTCCTCTTTCCTACGAGCAGTACTTC
- | - | TRBJ2-3 | TRBV2 | CASSRDARDTQYF | TGTGCCAGCAGTAGGGACGCTCGCGATACGCAGTATTTT
- | few | TRBJ2-1 | TRBV11-2 | CASSQLQGRTYNEQFF | TGTGCCAGCAGCCAACTACAGGGTAGGACCTACAATGAGCAGTTCTTC
- | - | TRBJ1-1 | TRBV11-2 | CASSLGWLETEAFF | TGTGCCAGCAGCTTGGGGTGGTTGGAGACTGAAGCTTTCTTT
- | few | TRBJ2-1 | TRBV5-1 | CASSVRVGSYNEQFF | TGCGCCAGCAGCGTCAGGGTCGGCTCCTACAATGAGCAGTTCTTC
- | - | TRBJ1-1 | TRBV29-1 | CSVEGRHTEAFF | TGCAGCGTTGAGGGGCGGCACACTGAAGCTTTCTTT
TRBD2 | - | TRBJ2-1 | TRBV12-3/TRBV12-4 | CASSPRVAGGRNEQFF | TGTGCCAGCAGTCCCCGGGTAGCGGGCGGTCGGAATGAGCAGTTCTTC
- | many | TRBJ2-5 | TRBV12-3/TRBV12-4 | CASSLKQETQYF | TGTGCCAGCAGTTTAAAGCAAGAGACCCAGTACTTC
- | - | TRBJ2-1 | TRBV5-4 | CASSKSERFYSYNEQFF | TGTGCCAGCAGCAAATCAGAGCGGTTTTACTCCTACAATGAGCAGTTCTTC
- | few | TRBJ2-1 | TRBV6-6 | CASSYGVLGRYNEQFF | TGTGCCAGCAGTTACGGAGTCTTAGGACGATACAATGAGCAGTTCTTC
- | - | TRBJ2-5 | TRBV6-1 | CASSASRSGTQYF | TGTGCCAGCAGTGCCTCCCGGTCAGGGACCCAGTACTTC
TRBD1 | - | TRBJ2-4 | TRBV10-3 | CAIKTGKLNGQYF | TGTGCCATCAAGACAGGGAAGTTGAACGGGCAGTACTTC
TRBD1 | few | TRBJ2-5 | TRBV12-5 | CASGLGGTGSHQETQYF | TGTGCTAGTGGTTTGGGGGGGACAGGGAGCCACCAAGAGACCCAGTACTTC
- | few | TRBJ2-3 | TRBV27 | CASNLRLDPDTQYF | TGTGCCAGCAACCTGAGACTAGACCCAGATACGCAGTATTTT
- | - | TRBJ2-7 | TRBV7-2 | CTSRQDGYEQYF | TGTACCAGCAGACAAGACGGCTACGAGCAGTACTTC
- | - | TRBJ1-1 | TRBV20-1 | CSARRELNTEAFF | TGCAGTGCTAGACGGGAACTGAACACTGAAGCTTTCTTT